A selection of T cell receptor beta chains follows, all from one sample in a study of cytomegalovirus exposure and HLA in healthy donors. Repertoires were generated with immunoSEQ multiplex PCR, while TCRdb's copy carries only in-frame clones and drops some. Here the sample spans 150,000 to 200,000 clones, 78% being singletons. Material: PBMCs. These receptors all come from a woman in her 30s in good health and CMV-seropositive. Each CDR3 is given with its conserved first and last residue. D genes are given only for firm matches. Not all rows give a size; the values are once, few, many and, for expanded clones, a class.

abundance: NA; v_gene: TRBV19; j_gene: TRBJ1-6; d_gene: NA; CDR3nt: TGTGCCAGTAATCAGGGCTCCTATAATTCACCCCTCCACTTT; CDR3aa: CASNQGSYNSPLHF
abundance: NA; v_gene: TRBV19; j_gene: TRBJ1-5; d_gene: NA; CDR3nt: TGTGCCAGTAGGCCAGCGAATGCCCGAGCCCAGCATTTT; CDR3aa: CASRPANARAQHF
abundance: NA; v_gene: TRBV5-4; j_gene: TRBJ1-2; d_gene: TRBD1; CDR3nt: TGTGCCAGCAGACGTGGAGACAGGGGGGATAACTATGGCTACACCTTC; CDR3aa: CASRRGDRGDNYGYTF
abundance: NA; v_gene: TRBV7-8; j_gene: TRBJ1-1; d_gene: TRBD1; CDR3nt: TGTGCCAGCAGCTATCGGGACAGGAACACTGAAGCTTTCTTT; CDR3aa: CASSYRDRNTEAFF
abundance: NA; v_gene: TRBV9; j_gene: TRBJ2-3; d_gene: TRBD1; CDR3nt: TGTGCCAGCAGCGTGACAGGGCCCCCAGATACGCAGTATTTT; CDR3aa: CASSVTGPPDTQYF
abundance: NA; v_gene: TRBV25-1; j_gene: TRBJ2-5; d_gene: TRBD1; CDR3nt: TGTGCCAGCAGTGAATGGGGGACAGGCGATAGAACCCAGTACTTC; CDR3aa: CASSEWGTGDRTQYF
abundance: NA; v_gene: TRBV6-1; j_gene: TRBJ1-3; d_gene: NA; CDR3nt: TGTGCCAGCAAATTCATAGGGGCTGGAAACACCATATATTTT; CDR3aa: CASKFIGAGNTIYF
abundance: NA; v_gene: TRBV6-4; j_gene: TRBJ1-1; d_gene: TRBD1; CDR3nt: TGTGCCAGCAGTGACCTTAAGACAGGGGGCGTCAATTTT; CDR3aa: CASSDLKTGGVNF
abundance: NA; v_gene: TRBV28; j_gene: TRBJ2-1; d_gene: NA; CDR3nt: TGTGCCAGCAGTTCGGGCAGGGCTAATGAGCAGTTCTTC; CDR3aa: CASSSGRANEQFF
abundance: NA; v_gene: TRBV5-1; j_gene: TRBJ1-4; d_gene: TRBD1; CDR3nt: TGCGCCAGCAGCCTGGGACAGGGAATTGAAAAACTGTTTTTT; CDR3aa: CASSLGQGIEKLFF
abundance: once; v_gene: TRBV28; j_gene: TRBJ1-1; d_gene: NA; CDR3nt: TGTGCCAGCAGTAACAGGGAGGGCACTGAAGCTTTCTTT; CDR3aa: CASSNREGTEAFF
abundance: few; v_gene: TRBV19; j_gene: TRBJ1-1; d_gene: NA; CDR3nt: TGTGCCAGTAGTGTCAACAGGGCTGAAGCTTTCTTT; CDR3aa: CASSVNRAEAFF
abundance: NA; v_gene: TRBV19; j_gene: TRBJ2-1; d_gene: TRBD1; CDR3nt: TGTGCCAGTAGTATAGATCGGAACAGGGGGGAGACTCCTCTAGTCTTC; CDR3aa: CASSIDRNRGETPLVF
abundance: once; v_gene: TRBV7-2; j_gene: TRBJ2-3; d_gene: NA; CDR3nt: TGTGCCAGCAGCTACAGGGGCGGGGAGAGCACAGATACGCAGTATTTT; CDR3aa: CASSYRGGESTDTQYF
abundance: NA; v_gene: TRBV7-2; j_gene: TRBJ1-5; d_gene: NA; CDR3nt: TGTGCCAGCAGCCCGTACTCAGACTCGCGGCAGCCCCAGCATTTT; CDR3aa: CASSPYSDSRQPQHF
abundance: NA; v_gene: TRBV5-3; j_gene: TRBJ2-7; d_gene: NA; CDR3nt: TGTGCCAGAAGCTTGACCGGGGTAGAATACGAGCAGTACTTC; CDR3aa: CARSLTGVEYEQYF
abundance: NA; v_gene: TRBV5-1; j_gene: TRBJ1-2; d_gene: NA; CDR3nt: TGCGCCAGCAGCTTTACGTGGGACAAAAAGGATGGCTACACCTTC; CDR3aa: CASSFTWDKKDGYTF
abundance: NA; v_gene: TRBV5-8; j_gene: TRBJ1-1; d_gene: TRBD1; CDR3nt: TGTGCCAGCAGCTTGGAGGGGACAGGGGCTGAAGCTTTCTTT; CDR3aa: CASSLEGTGAEAFF
abundance: NA; v_gene: TRBV11-2; j_gene: TRBJ2-3; d_gene: TRBD2; CDR3nt: TGTGCCAGCAGCCAACTAGCGGGAGCAACAGATACGCAGTATTTT; CDR3aa: CASSQLAGATDTQYF
abundance: NA; v_gene: TRBV7-6; j_gene: TRBJ2-2; d_gene: NA; CDR3nt: TGTGCCAGCAGCTTAGGCGAGGGGGTGACCGGGGAGCTGTTTTTT; CDR3aa: CASSLGEGVTGELFF
abundance: NA; v_gene: TRBV19; j_gene: TRBJ1-2; d_gene: NA; CDR3nt: TGTGCCAGTAGCCTCACCAGGGTGGAGGGCCTGAGGTATGGCTACACCTTC; CDR3aa: CASSLTRVEGLRYGYTF
abundance: NA; v_gene: TRBV10-3; j_gene: TRBJ2-2; d_gene: TRBD2; CDR3nt: TGTGCCATCAGTGAGAAGCGGGGGTCCGTCGGGGAGCTGTTTTTT; CDR3aa: CAISEKRGSVGELFF
abundance: few; v_gene: TRBV7-7; j_gene: TRBJ2-7; d_gene: NA; CDR3nt: TGTGCTAGCAGCTTAGGGGTCGGACTCTACGAGCAGTACTTC; CDR3aa: CASSLGVGLYEQYF
abundance: NA; v_gene: TRBV6-1; j_gene: TRBJ1-6; d_gene: NA; CDR3nt: TGTGCCCACGGACAGCGAAATTCACCCCTCCACTTT; CDR3aa: CAHGQRNSPLHF
abundance: NA; v_gene: TRBV6-6; j_gene: TRBJ2-1; d_gene: TRBD1; CDR3nt: TGTGCCAGCACGACAGGGGACAATGAGCAGTTCTTC; CDR3aa: CASTTGDNEQFF
abundance: NA; v_gene: TRBV7-9; j_gene: TRBJ1-4; d_gene: NA; CDR3nt: TGTGCCAGCAGCTTAGGGTCGAGTCTAGGTGAACTGTTTTTT; CDR3aa: CASSLGSSLGELFF
abundance: few; v_gene: TRBV5-4; j_gene: TRBJ2-5; d_gene: TRBD1; CDR3nt: TGTGCCAGCAGCTTACAGGGGCTAGAGACCCAGTACTTC; CDR3aa: CASSLQGLETQYF
abundance: NA; v_gene: TRBV28; j_gene: TRBJ1-1; d_gene: NA; CDR3nt: TGTGCCAGCAGTCTGGTGGGCCGTGAAGCTTTCTTT; CDR3aa: CASSLVGREAFF
abundance: NA; v_gene: TRBV29-1; j_gene: TRBJ1-2; d_gene: TRBD1; CDR3nt: TGCAGCGGCGGACAGGGGTACCGTGGCTACACCTTC; CDR3aa: CSGGQGYRGYTF
abundance: few; v_gene: TRBV9; j_gene: TRBJ2-1; d_gene: TRBD2; CDR3nt: TGTGCCAGCAGCGTAGAGAGCGGGATAGGCAATGAGCAGTTCTTC; CDR3aa: CASSVESGIGNEQFF
abundance: NA; v_gene: TRBV7-3; j_gene: TRBJ1-1; d_gene: NA; CDR3nt: TGTGCCAGCAGCTTGGGGTGGAGGGCGAACACTGAAGCTTTCTTT; CDR3aa: CASSLGWRANTEAFF
abundance: NA; v_gene: TRBV7-8; j_gene: TRBJ2-7; d_gene: TRBD2; CDR3nt: TGTGCCAGCAGCCCCCTAGCGGGAGCGGGCGAGCAGTACTTC; CDR3aa: CASSPLAGAGEQYF
abundance: NA; v_gene: TRBV7-3; j_gene: TRBJ2-3; d_gene: NA; CDR3nt: TGTGCCAGCAGCTTAGGAGGGGGGGCGGTAGATACGCAGTATTTT; CDR3aa: CASSLGGGAVDTQYF
abundance: NA; v_gene: TRBV29-1; j_gene: TRBJ2-2; d_gene: TRBD1; CDR3nt: TGCAGCGCGGGACAGGGGGCCTACACCGGGGAGCTGTTTTTT; CDR3aa: CSAGQGAYTGELFF
abundance: NA; v_gene: TRBV28; j_gene: TRBJ1-4; d_gene: TRBD1; CDR3nt: TGTGCCAGCAGTTTTAGGGGGCAGGAAAAACTGTTTTTT; CDR3aa: CASSFRGQEKLFF
abundance: NA; v_gene: TRBV7-9; j_gene: TRBJ2-1; d_gene: TRBD2; CDR3nt: TGTGCCAGCAGTCGGACAGGGTCGGCTAGCGGGAGTACCTACAATGAGCAGTTCTTC; CDR3aa: CASSRTGSASGSTYNEQFF
abundance: few; v_gene: TRBV4-3; j_gene: TRBJ1-5; d_gene: TRBD1; CDR3nt: TGCGCCAGCAGCCAAGGAACAGGGGGCAATCAGCCCCAGCATTTT; CDR3aa: CASSQGTGGNQPQHF
abundance: NA; v_gene: TRBV7-6; j_gene: TRBJ1-3; d_gene: TRBD1; CDR3nt: TGTGCCAGCAGCCCACGACAGGGACAAACCATATATTTT; CDR3aa: CASSPRQGQTIYF
abundance: NA; v_gene: TRBV5-4; j_gene: TRBJ2-1; d_gene: TRBD1; CDR3nt: TGTGCCAGCAGCTCACAGGGGGCCAGCTACTACAATGAGCAGTTCTTC; CDR3aa: CASSSQGASYYNEQFF
abundance: NA; v_gene: TRBV11-2; j_gene: TRBJ2-1; d_gene: NA; CDR3nt: TGTGCCAGCAGCTTACTTCGATTGCGGGCCTACAATGAGCAGTTCTTC; CDR3aa: CASSLLRLRAYNEQFF
abundance: NA; v_gene: TRBV11-2; j_gene: TRBJ2-7; d_gene: NA; CDR3nt: TGTGCCAGCAGCTTCGGTGGGAGGGGGGCCTACGAGCAGTACTTC; CDR3aa: CASSFGGRGAYEQYF
abundance: once; v_gene: TRBV5-1; j_gene: TRBJ2-5; d_gene: TRBD2; CDR3nt: TGCGCCAGCAGCGCGGGACTAGCCAAAGAGACCCAGTACTTC; CDR3aa: CASSAGLAKETQYF
abundance: few; v_gene: TRBV5-6; j_gene: TRBJ1-2; d_gene: NA; CDR3nt: TGTGCCAGCAGCGTCGGACAGAACTATGGCTACACCTTC; CDR3aa: CASSVGQNYGYTF
abundance: NA; v_gene: TRBV15; j_gene: TRBJ2-5; d_gene: NA; CDR3nt: TGTGCCACCAACTCACATGACACACTAGGGGAGACCCAGTACTTC; CDR3aa: CATNSHDTLGETQYF
abundance: few; v_gene: TRBV5-1; j_gene: TRBJ1-5; d_gene: NA; CDR3nt: TGCGCCAGCAGCTTTACAGGGAGCAATGGTCAGCCCCAGCATTTT; CDR3aa: CASSFTGSNGQPQHF
abundance: NA; v_gene: TRBV5-4; j_gene: TRBJ2-7; d_gene: TRBD1; CDR3nt: TGTGCCAGCAGCTTCCGACAGGGTGACGAGCAGTACTTC; CDR3aa: CASSFRQGDEQYF
abundance: NA; v_gene: TRBV19; j_gene: TRBJ1-2; d_gene: NA; CDR3nt: TGTGCCAGTAGTTCAGGATTTAACTATGGCTACACCTTC; CDR3aa: CASSSGFNYGYTF
abundance: few; v_gene: TRBV18; j_gene: TRBJ1-2; d_gene: TRBD1; CDR3nt: TGTGCCAGCTCACCAGGACAGGGGGTGGTCGACACCGGCTACACCTTC; CDR3aa: CASSPGQGVVDTGYTF
abundance: NA; v_gene: TRBV5-6; j_gene: TRBJ1-2; d_gene: NA; CDR3nt: TGTGCCAGCAGCAACCAGGGTTCCTATGGCTACACCTTC; CDR3aa: CASSNQGSYGYTF
abundance: NA; v_gene: TRBV6-1; j_gene: TRBJ1-3; d_gene: TRBD1; CDR3nt: TGTGCCAGCAGTGAAGCGGGACAGGGGCGAGGAAACACCATATATTTT; CDR3aa: CASSEAGQGRGNTIYF
abundance: NA; v_gene: TRBV19; j_gene: TRBJ2-3; d_gene: TRBD2; CDR3nt: TGTGCCAGTAGTCCCCAGCGGGGGGCGAACACAGATACGCAGTATTTT; CDR3aa: CASSPQRGANTDTQYF
abundance: NA; v_gene: TRBV11-1; j_gene: TRBJ2-5; d_gene: TRBD1; CDR3nt: TGTGCCAGCAGCTTAATAGGGACAGGGGTATCGGAGACCCAGTACTTC; CDR3aa: CASSLIGTGVSETQYF
abundance: NA; v_gene: TRBV10-3; j_gene: TRBJ1-2; d_gene: NA; CDR3nt: TGTGCCATCAGTGATGGGACATTTCCGAACTATGGCTACACCTTC; CDR3aa: CAISDGTFPNYGYTF
abundance: NA; v_gene: TRBV15; j_gene: TRBJ2-3; d_gene: TRBD2; CDR3nt: TGTGCCACCAGCAGAGATCAATTGCGGGGGTCAGATACGCAGTATTTT; CDR3aa: CATSRDQLRGSDTQYF
abundance: NA; v_gene: TRBV11-2; j_gene: TRBJ2-5; d_gene: NA; CDR3nt: TGTGCCAGCAGCCTAAACCCCCGGGGCCAAGAGACCCAGTACTTC; CDR3aa: CASSLNPRGQETQYF
abundance: few; v_gene: TRBV20-1; j_gene: TRBJ1-2; d_gene: NA; CDR3nt: TGCAGTGCTTCAGATGGCTACACCTTC; CDR3aa: CSASDGYTF
abundance: NA; v_gene: TRBV4-3; j_gene: TRBJ1-3; d_gene: NA; CDR3nt: TGCGCCAGCAGCCAAGAGGGAGTTCCTGGAAACACCATATATTTT; CDR3aa: CASSQEGVPGNTIYF
abundance: NA; v_gene: TRBV7-9; j_gene: TRBJ1-2; d_gene: NA; CDR3nt: TGTGCCAGCAGCTTGTCAGGGTATGGCTACACCTTC; CDR3aa: CASSLSGYGYTF
abundance: NA; v_gene: TRBV4-2; j_gene: TRBJ1-4; d_gene: NA; CDR3nt: TGTGCCAGCAGCCCCCTAGTCGCAGACCTAACGGGACTGTTTTTT; CDR3aa: CASSPLVADLTGLFF